These 7 T cell receptor beta chains share one sample of origin, sequenced in a study of T cell changes during pregnancy in multiple sclerosis. The data were produced by immunoSEQ multiplex PCR, yet TCRdb's version contains in-frame clones alone and is incomplete. The sample comprises about 65,000 clones, 92% of which are singletons, and roughly 3.2% rests with the top ten. The sample in question was CD8+ T cells from peripheral blood mononuclear cells, obtained in the third trimester of pregnancy. The receptors derive from a female donor in good health, enrolled as a control in a pregnancy study.

This clone was detected a few times. The V call is TRBV30, the J call TRBJ1-1; a weak D match, TRBD1 (6 bases). This CDR3 is built from 11 residues. V shed 4 bases and J shed 11 bases, with 14 bases lying between them. The germline V gene encodes CDR1 GTSNPN and CDR2 SVGIG (reference sequence). This CDR3 reads CAWIVGAQAFF. In DNA form, the CDR3 reads TGTGCCTGGATTGTGGGGGCCCAGGCTTTCTTT.

The V and J genes are TRBV9 and TRBJ1-2, with 8 bases identical to TRBD1. This CDR3 spans 15 amino acids. After removal of 0 bases from V and 6 bases from J, the junction contained 7 bases not matched to a gene. CDR1 is SGDLS and CDR2 is YYNGEE in the germline V gene. CDR3 protein: CASSVARTGPDGYTF. The CDR3 DNA sequence: TGTGCCAGCAGCGTAGCCAGGACAGGGCCCGATGGCTACACCTTC.

The rearrangement uses TRBV7-3 and TRBJ2-3, with 11 nucleotides matching TRBD2. V dropped 5 bases and J dropped 6; count of bases not matched to a gene: 7. The germline CDR1 and CDR2 sequences are SGHTA and FQGTGA. This CDR3 has 15 amino acids. Here the CDR3 DNA reads TGTGCCAGCAGCATTAGCGGGGGGGCGGGTGATACGCAGTATTTT. Its translation: CASSISGGAGDTQYF. Based on the CDR3 plus reference TRBV7-3 and TRBJ2-3, the full variable domain is GAGVSQTPSNKVTEKGKYVELRCDPISGHTALYWYRQSLGQGPEFLIYFQGTGAADDSGLPNDRFFAVRPEGSVSTLKIQRTERGDSAVYLCASSISGGAGDTQYFGPGTRLTVL.

V is TRBV4-3 and J is TRBJ1-5; 10 bases map to TRBD1. V was pared by 5 bases and J by 5 bases, with 6 bases of the junction left unmatched. The CDR3 consists of 15 residues. From germline, CDR1 is LGHNA and CDR2 YSLEER. CDR3 DNA sequence: TGCGCCAGCAGCGCGACAGGGGGCCCGGATCAGCCCCAGCATTTT. This encodes CASSATGGPDQPQHF.

V and J are TRBV7-2 and TRBJ1-2; TRBD1 aligns across 10 bases. V lost 1 base and J lost 4; bases outside the gene matches: 3. The CDR3 length is 15 residues. Germline-derived CDR1 and CDR2 are SGHTA and FQGNSA. The CDR3, as DNA: TGTGCCAGCAGCTTAGGGACAGGGGGTGGCTATGGCTACACCTTC. The encoded protein is CASSLGTGGGYGYTF.

The J gene is TRBJ2-7, the V gene TRBV27; 7 bases align to TRBD1. Per the germline V gene, CDR1 is MNHEY and CDR2 is SMNVEV (reference sequence). This CDR3 is 13 amino acids long. After removal of 2 bases from V and 2 bases from J, the junction contained 0 bases not matched to a gene. The CDR3 DNA follows: TGTGCCAGCAGTTTACAGGGGGCCTACGAGCAGTACTTC. Residues: CASSLQGAYEQYF.

V gene TRBV9 combines with J gene TRBJ1-1, with a weak D call TRBD1 (5 bases). The CDR3 is 13 amino acids. Trimming removed 4 bases at V and 6 bases at J, with 13 bases between. CDR1 is SGDLS and CDR2 is YYNGEE in the germline V gene. The CDR3 DNA is TGTGCCAGCAGCCGCGGGGCCAATTCTGAAGCTTTCTTT. Amino acid sequence: CASSRGANSEAFF.